Described below is a single TCR beta chain sequence and its context. The sorted conventional CD4+ T cells were CD25-low and CD127-high, with genomic DNA sequenced. These data belong to a study of regulatory and conventional T cells in RAG deficiency. This table comes from immunoSEQ multiplex PCR, and its TCRdb copy is limited to in-frame clones, with some not included. Here the sample spans approximately 22,000 clones, 95% to 97% being singletons. Germline CDR1 MDHEN, CDR2 SYDVKM. The germline V and J ends were trimmed by 7 bases and 1 base, with 7 bases remaining between them. This CDR3 comprises 12 residues. The same sample was also used in a study of regulatory T cells. According to that study: Primers: 52 TRBV forward and 13 TRBJ reverse.

The sequencing sample was made of CD25- CD4+ T cells sorted from blood. The sequence derives from a human donor in good health. The gene calls are TRBV28 and TRBJ1-2; D remains unclear. The CDR3 nucleotides read TGTGCCAGCACAAGAGTTAACTATGGCTACACCTTC. Translated: CASTRVNYGYTF.